This T cell receptor beta chain was identified in a study of shared clonotypes between healthy human individuals. Study-wide background: A donor's plate count was three for CD4 naive and three for CD4 memory; CD8 naive had two and CD8 memory one.

V shed 0 bases, J shed 7 bases, and the junction held 9 bases outside the gene matches. CDR1 and CDR2 from the germline V gene are SGHNT and YYREEE (reference sequence). CDR3 size: 16 residues. The assay was run at deep level. Per the study methods: Filtering was not the same, since immunoSEQ gave junction-only sequences without quality scores. The assay was immunoSEQ multiplex PCR, and TCRdb's table has in-frame clones only and misses some. The DNA was the basis for D and trimming; V, J and clone size are from that table. The sample has about 1.1 million clones; 70% to 85% are singletons. The rearrangement links TRBV5-4 to TRBJ2-3; 9 nucleotides line up with TRBD1. Specimen: memory CD4+ T cells from PBMCs. Subset given: CD45RA-negative fraction. The receptor was isolated from a man between 18 and 29 years old in good health. Some clones in this sample may be carry-over from other donors' samples. Here the CDR3 reads CASSLGWDRAGNTQYF. The CDR3 coding sequence is TGTGCCAGCAGCTTGGGATGGGACAGGGCGGGAAATACGCAGTATTTT.